Given below is one T cell receptor beta chain in context. The sample originates from a study of Ad26.COV2.S vaccination and SARS-CoV-2 variants. Treatment in this sample: roughly 19 received Ad26.COV2.S at low or high dose, single or two shots; a few received placebo; per-sample allocation not given. Collection of samples fell on day 63 after the first vaccine or placebo injection. Adults aged 18-55 years in Boston included the donor. Per the germline V gene, CDR1 is SGHVS and CDR2 is FQNEAQ. V was pared by 2 bases and J by 6 bases, with 26 bases between. This CDR3 is 18 amino acids long. The table came from immunoSEQ multiplex PCR; TCRdb's copy has only in-frame clones and leaves some out. The sample has 350,000 to 600,000 clones, 70% to 90% seen once.

The material sequenced was peripheral blood, taken in a trial of Ad26.COV2.S vaccine versus placebo. The sequence came from a person aged 18-65 years who received the Ad26.COV2.S COVID-19 vaccine or a placebo. The rearrangement uses TRBV7-8 and TRBJ2-7; tentative D call: TRBD2 (6 bases). The CDR3 nucleotides read TGTGCCAGCAGCTTAAGGGTTTCGTTTCGGACGAACGGGGGCGAGCAGTACTTC. Residues: CASSLRVSFRTNGGEQYF.